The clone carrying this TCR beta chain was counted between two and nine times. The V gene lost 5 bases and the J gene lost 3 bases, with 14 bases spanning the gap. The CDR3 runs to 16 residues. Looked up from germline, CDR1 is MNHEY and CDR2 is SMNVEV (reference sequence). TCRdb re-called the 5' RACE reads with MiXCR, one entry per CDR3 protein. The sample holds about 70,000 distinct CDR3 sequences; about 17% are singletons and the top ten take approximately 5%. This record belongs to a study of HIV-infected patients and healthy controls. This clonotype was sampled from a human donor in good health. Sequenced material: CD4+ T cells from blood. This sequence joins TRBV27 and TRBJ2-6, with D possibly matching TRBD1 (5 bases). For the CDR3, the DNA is TGTGCCAGCAGTCTTCTTCCAGGGAATGGGGCCAACGTCCTGACTTTC. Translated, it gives CASSLLPGNGANVLTF.